The entry below gives a single T cell receptor (beta chain) sequence along with its context. Its antigen is currently unknown. The data belong to a study of beta chain features in type 1 diabetes. Study results and limitations: The study found fewer insertions and more deletions at VDJ junctions in type 1 diabetes patients. In all four CD4+ subsets, TCRB CDR3 length was significantly, moderately reduced in type 1 diabetes.

Every bit of the isolated RNA underwent reverse transcription, so sequencing read expressed TCRB transcripts. About 3.57 million reads per sample on average were obtained from naive, central memory and regulatory T cell samples. Assay: immunoSEQ multiplex PCR; the TCRdb copy retains only in-frame clones and omits some. The profile covers a few hundred thousand clones, with roughly 14% appearing a single time and just under 0.02% taken by the ten largest. Heparinised blood was drawn once per donor, averaging roughly 0.11 L. Purities in excess of 95% were seen in all sorted populations. CDR3 length: 14 residues. V was clipped by 5 bases and J by 3 bases; unmatched bases: 4. CDR1 is SEHNR and CDR2 is FQNEAQ in the germline V gene (reference sequence).

The TCR comes from a young man with type 1 diabetes. V usage is TRBV7-9 and J usage is TRBJ2-5; TRBD1 matches 9 bases. Sequenced material: naive CD4+ T cells from blood. CDR3 nucleotide sequence: TGTGCCAGCAGCACGGGACAGGGCGAAGAGACCCAGTACTTC. Translating it yields CASSTGQGEETQYF.